The 5 T cell receptor beta chains presented below share a single source sample, sequenced in a study of Tregs in tolerant kidney transplant recipients. The data were produced by immunoSEQ multiplex PCR, yet TCRdb's version contains in-frame clones alone and is incomplete. In the table there are some 110,000 clones, about 90% of which are singletons. Material for sequencing was CD4+ T cells from blood. The origin of the receptors is a human donor in good health.

The V gene is TRBV2, the J gene TRBJ1-3, with no clear D. Trimming cost V 3 bases and J 1 base, with 10 bases left between them. The CDR3 is made up of 15 amino acids. Per the germline V gene, CDR1 is SNHLY and CDR2 is FYNNEI. The CDR3 coding sequence is TGTGCCAGCAGTGATCAGATAAAGTCTGGAAACACCATATATTTT. Its protein is CASSDQIKSGNTIYF.

V and J are TRBV7-9 and TRBJ1-2, with D perhaps matching TRBD1 (5 bases). Per germline, CDR1 SEHNR and CDR2 FQNEAQ (reference sequence). V was trimmed by 5 bases and J by 4 bases, leaving 17 bases between them. The CDR3 loop spans 15 amino acids. This CDR3 is CASSTGAGYGYGYTF. CDR3 in DNA: TGTGCCAGCAGCACTGGGGCAGGGTACGGCTATGGCTACACCTTC.

This rearrangement joins TRBV4-1 to TRBJ2-5, with 7 positions matching TRBD1. CDR3 length equals 16 residues. The V and J ends lost 3 bases and 3 bases, in that order; junction bases with no gene match: 10. CDR1 and CDR2 from the germline V gene are MGHRA and YSYEKL. The CDR3 DNA sequence: TGCGCCAGCAGCCATCCCTCTCCTCAGGGGGAAGAGACCCAGTACTTC. Encoded protein: CASSHPSPQGEETQYF.

This chain links TRBV7-2 with TRBJ2-5; D remains unclear. Deletions cut 3 bases from V and 5 bases from J, with 7 bases between. The CDR3 loop spans 12 amino acids. Germline V gene sequence: CDR1 SGHTA, CDR2 FQGNSA. CDR3 residues: CASSFSWETQYF. The CDR3 DNA follows: TGTGCCAGCAGCTTTAGTTGGGAGACCCAGTACTTC.

Details on this clone: The junction shows a germline mismatch at one end, possibly a read error. The chain links TRBV2 to TRBJ2-5; 13 nucleotides agree with TRBD2. The V gene's germline CDR1 is SNHLY and CDR2 FYNNEI. The CDR3 contains 14 residues. CDR3 in amino acids: CAGRTSGRPETQYF. The CDR3 nucleotides are TGTGCCGGCAGGACTAGCGGGAGACCAGAGACCCAGTACTTC.